These 26 T cell receptor beta chains share one sample of origin, sequenced in a study of cytomegalovirus exposure and HLA in healthy donors. In the PCR, 60 Vbeta and 13 Jbeta primers were used. Repertoires were generated with immunoSEQ multiplex PCR, while TCRdb's copy carries only in-frame clones and drops some. The table has approximately 130,000 clones, about 77% seen once. The sample was PBMCs. All receptors derive from a middle-aged man in good health and CMV-seronegative.

The V gene is TRBV5-1, the J gene TRBJ2-1; 9 nucleotides match TRBD2. The CDR3 covers 16 residues. The V and J ends lost 0 bases and 0 bases, in that order; junction bases with no gene match: 1. Germline V gene data show CDR1 as SGHRS and CDR2 as YFSETQ. Written as DNA, the CDR3 is TGCGCCAGCAGCTTGGCGACTAGCGGCTCCTACAATGAGCAGTTCTTC. Its protein product is CASSLATSGSYNEQFF.

This clone was seen more than once but under ten times. The chain carries TRBV5-1 and TRBJ1-1, with 9 bases fitting TRBD1. Germline-derived CDR1 and CDR2 are SGHRS and YFSETQ. The length of the CDR3 is 15 residues. Trimming took 2 bases from V and 5 from J; bases not matched to a gene: 7. The CDR3 nucleotides read TGCGCCAGCAGCTTAACAGGGGGCGTAAGTACTGAAGCTTTCTTT. Its translation is CASSLTGGVSTEAFF.

This chain connects TRBV6-6 to TRBJ1-1; tentative D call: TRBD1 (6 bases). The V gene lost 6 bases and the J gene lost 7 bases, with 12 bases spanning the gap. CDR1 and CDR2 (germline): MNHNY, SVGAGI (reference sequence). This CDR3 is 12 amino acids long. CDR3 coding DNA: TGTGCCAGCAGCAATCAAGGGGGTGAAGCTTTCTTT. As protein: CASSNQGGEAFF.

V gene TRBV29-1 combines with J gene TRBJ2-3; D is perhaps TRBD1 (5 bases). Trimming cost V 4 bases and J 1 base, with 12 bases left between them. The CDR3 is 14 residues long. CDR1 and CDR2 from the germline V gene are SQVTM and ANQGSEA. The CDR3 DNA is TGCAGCGTTGTACGGCAGGGCGGCACAGATACGCAGTATTTT. Amino acid sequence: CSVVRQGGTDTQYF.

This sequence joins TRBV9 and TRBJ1-1; D is unresolved. In germline, CDR1 is SGDLS, CDR2 YYNGEE. This CDR3 is built from 15 residues. The V end lost 6 bases, the J end lost 1 base, and 16 bases lay between the germline ends. CDR3 protein: CASTSGGESNTEAFF. CDR3 in DNA: TGTGCCAGCACCTCGGGCGGGGAGTCGAACACTGAAGCTTTCTTT.

This rearrangement joins TRBV27 to TRBJ1-5; D is undetermined. Germline V lookup: CDR1 MNHEY, CDR2 SMNVEV (reference sequence). This CDR3 has 14 residues. V lost 5 bases, J lost 1 base, and 9 bases lay in between. Here the CDR3 DNA reads TGTGCCAGCAGTCCGCGGAGGAGCAATCAGCCCCAGCATTTT. Encoded protein: CASSPRRSNQPQHF.

This sequence joins TRBV10-2 and TRBJ2-7, with TRBD1 matching 8 bases. Germline loops: CDR1 WSHSY, CDR2 SAAADI. The CDR3 has 13 amino acids. With 6 bases clipped from V and 2 bases from J, the junction kept 3 bases outside the gene matches. The CDR3 DNA follows: TGCGCCAGCAGACGACAGGGGCCCTACGAGCAGTACTTC. It is translated as CASRRQGPYEQYF.

This chain uses TRBV18 with TRBJ2-2; 10 bases line up with TRBD2. V was pared by 9 bases and J by 3 bases, with 7 bases of the junction left unmatched. The CDR3 totals 15 residues. CDR1 and CDR2 (germline): KGHSH, LQKENI. CDR3 in DNA: TGTGCCAGTCGTATAGGGACTAGCGACACCGGGGAGCTGTTTTTT. It yields the protein CASRIGTSDTGELFF.

About this clone: This same CDR3 is encoded by further DNA sequences in the sample. The CDR3 DNA reads TGTGCCAGCAGCGGGACTAGCGGGATCTACACAGATACGCAGTATTTT. Translated: CASSGTSGIYTDTQYF. The chain has TRBV5-6 and TRBJ2-3; 13 bases align to TRBD2. The CDR3 contains 16 residues. Germline lookup yields CDR1 SGHDT and CDR2 YYEEEE. Trimming cost V 4 bases and J 2 bases; bases outside gene matches: 4.

The chain couples TRBV11-2 to TRBJ2-5, with 12 bases fitting TRBD2. The trim removed 6 bases at V and 2 bases at J, leaving 16 bases unmatched. This CDR3 region has 19 residues. The germline V gene has CDR1 SGHAT and CDR2 FQNNGV. The CDR3 protein is CASRPVASGRAVAQETQYF. The CDR3 DNA reads TGTGCCAGCAGACCTGTGGCTAGCGGGAGGGCCGTGGCACAAGAGACCCAGTACTTC.

The CDR3: CASSYIRSGANVLTF. The CDR3 DNA follows: TGTGCCAGCAGTTACATTCGTTCTGGGGCCAACGTCCTGACTTTC. The chain uses TRBV6-5 and TRBJ2-6; D is unresolved. V shed 2 bases and J shed 1 base, with 6 bases lying between them. The CDR3 length is 15 residues. The germline gives CDR1 MNHEY, CDR2 SVGAGI.

The V and J genes are TRBV4-1 and TRBJ2-5; D is perhaps TRBD2 (6 bases). Germline CDR1 is MGHRA and CDR2 is YSYEKL. V lost 1 base and J lost 0, with 6 bases in between. This CDR3 region has 14 residues. The CDR3 spells CASSQGTNQETQYF. DNA of the CDR3: TGCGCCAGCAGCCAAGGGACTAACCAAGAGACCCAGTACTTC.

The genes are TRBV5-1 and TRBJ2-3; D remains unclear. This CDR3 region has 15 residues. Per germline, CDR1 SGHRS and CDR2 YFSETQ. Trimming stripped 3 bases from V and 0 bases from J, with 11 bases between. Here the CDR3 DNA reads TGCGCCAGCAGCTCCGGGTATGGTAGCACAGATACGCAGTATTTT. Amino acids: CASSSGYGSTDTQYF. Variable domain in full (rest from reference TRBV5-1 and TRBJ2-3): KAGVTQTPRYLIKTRGQQVTLSCSPISGHRSVSWYQQTPGQGLQFLFEYFSETQRNKGNFPGRFSGRQFSNSRSEMNVSTLELGDSALYLCASSSGYGSTDTQYFGPGTRLTVL.

This clone came up a few times. As DNA, the CDR3 is TGCGCCAGCAGTGACAGGGCGAACACTGAAGCTTTCTTT. Translating gives CASSDRANTEAFF. The V call is TRBV10-2, the J call TRBJ1-1; D perhaps matches TRBD1 (5 bases). The CDR3 spans 13 residues. CDR1 and CDR2 from the germline V gene are WSHSY and SAAADI. V shed 3 bases and J shed 1 base, with 6 bases lying between them.

The chain links TRBV5-1 to TRBJ2-1, with 12 bases aligning to TRBD2. The CDR3 has 14 amino acids. Germline lookup yields CDR1 SGHRS and CDR2 YFSETQ. Trimming removed 6 bases from V and 7 bases from J; junction bases left unmatched: 5. The CDR3 protein is CASTLLAGGNEQFF. CDR3 DNA: TGCGCCAGCACCCTACTAGCGGGAGGTAATGAGCAGTTCTTC.

The chain combines TRBV18 with TRBJ2-1; D gene uncertain. CDR3 length: 13 amino acids. Germline assignment: CDR1 KGHSH and CDR2 LQKENI. Trimming removed 1 base from V and 5 bases from J, with 6 bases in between. Written as DNA, the CDR3 is TGTGCCAGCTCACCACTAGCAGACAATGAGCAGTTCTTC. Encoded protein: CASSPLADNEQFF.

The gene calls are TRBV18 and TRBJ2-5; 7 bases align to TRBD1. Germline CDR1 is KGHSH and CDR2 is LQKENI. The CDR3 has 16 residues. V trimming: 4 bases; J trimming: 4 bases; junction bases outside the gene matches: 12. DNA for the CDR3: TGTGCCAGCTCACTTTTGGGACAGCCCCGAGGAGAGACCCAGTACTTC. Its protein product is CASSLLGQPRGETQYF.

This chain uses TRBV2 with TRBJ2-7, with a possible D match to TRBD2 (6 bases). The CDR3 sequence is 14 residues long. Germline V gene lookup returns CDR1 SNHLY and CDR2 FYNNEI. The V end was cut by 3 bases, the J end by 4 bases, with 13 bases between. DNA of the CDR3: TGTGCCAGCAGTGACGGGCCGGGACTTTACGAGCAGTACTTC. Protein sequence: CASSDGPGLYEQYF.

V gene TRBV25-1 combines with J gene TRBJ2-1; D might be TRBD2 (6 bases). The CDR3 has 14 residues. Germline V CDR1 and CDR2: MGHDK, SYGVNS. V shed 4 bases and J shed 4 bases, with 11 bases lying between them. In nucleotides, the CDR3 is TGTGCCAGCAGTGTGCCCGGGAGTTACAATGAGCAGTTCTTC. Residues: CASSVPGSYNEQFF.

This chain uses TRBV2 with TRBJ2-5; TRBD1 matches at 8 bases. The junction had 4 bases not matched to a gene; V was cut back by 9 bases and J by 1 base. The CDR3 covers 13 residues. In germline, CDR1 is SNHLY, CDR2 FYNNEI. CDR3: CARQGAPQETQYF. The DNA of the CDR3 is TGTGCCAGGCAGGGGGCGCCCCAAGAGACCCAGTACTTC.

CDR3 in amino acids: CASSEGEPQHF. CDR3 nucleotides: TGTGCCAGTAGTGAAGGGGAGCCCCAGCATTTT. The chain employs TRBV19 and TRBJ1-5, with TRBD1 as a possible D gene (5 bases). Germline loops: CDR1 LNHDA, CDR2 SQIVND (reference sequence). The V end was cut by 5 bases, the J end by 8 bases, with 7 bases between. The CDR3 has 11 residues.

This clone was counted a single time. The chain carries TRBV4-1 and TRBJ1-5; D not resolved. This CDR3 has 14 amino acids. Germline V lookup: CDR1 MGHRA, CDR2 YSYEKL. V lost 4 bases and J lost 4, with 11 bases in between. The CDR3 DNA sequence: TGCGCCAGCAGCCTAACCTTCGGGAATCAGCCCCAGCATTTT. Translating it yields CASSLTFGNQPQHF.

This chain joins TRBV11-2 and TRBJ2-7, with D possibly matching TRBD2 (5 bases). V shed 0 bases and J shed 7 bases, with 7 bases lying between them. The germline V gene has CDR1 SGHAT and CDR2 FQNNGV. The CDR3 extends over 12 amino acids. The CDR3 spells CASSLDRGEQYF. In DNA, the CDR3 is TGTGCCAGCAGCTTAGATCGCGGGGAGCAGTACTTC.

The gene calls are TRBV10-2 and TRBJ2-7, with 10 bases fitting TRBD1. The V gene end was trimmed by 5 bases and the J gene end by 6 bases; junction bases not matched to a gene: 10. Germline CDR1 and CDR2: WSHSY and SAAADI. The CDR3 spans 15 residues. Written as DNA, the CDR3 is TGCGCCAGCAGTAACACGGGACAGGGGTCAGGCGAGCAGTACTTC. This gives the protein CASSNTGQGSGEQYF.

V is TRBV5-1 and J is TRBJ2-7, with D possibly being TRBD1 (6 bases). Germline V gene lookup returns CDR1 SGHRS and CDR2 YFSETQ. V shed 0 bases and J shed 7 bases, with 14 bases lying between them. This CDR3 is built from 14 residues. The DNA for the CDR3 is TGCGCCAGCAGCTTGGCACAGGGCCCGGGGGAGCAGTACTTC. Encoded protein: CASSLAQGPGEQYF.

The chain combines TRBV11-2 with TRBJ2-1, with D unclear. Germline lookup yields CDR1 SGHAT and CDR2 FQNNGV. V was cut by 8 bases and J by 10 bases, with 15 bases left in between. The length of the CDR3 is 12 residues. The CDR3 protein is CASGTEWFEQFF. CDR3 nucleotide sequence: TGTGCCAGCGGTACGGAGTGGTTCGAGCAGTTCTTC.